The sequence of this TCR beta chain was determined in a study of regulatory T cells in long-lasting Graves disease (dated by TCRdb to the early 2020s). Background for the entire study: Antithyroid drugs had been taken for less than 3 months by newly diagnosed Graves' disease patients. The study took place in China and was registered as a clinical trial. This study used TCR sequencing and RNA sequencing of peripheral blood to compare persistent Graves' disease patients against newly diagnosed Graves' disease patients. A total of 35 or so samples were covered by TCR sequencing, comprising roughly 13 persistent and around 20 newly diagnosed Graves' disease patients. Overall results and qualifications from the work: Compared with newly diagnosed patients, persistent Graves' disease patients had lower TCR Shannon entropy and fewer highly expanded clones, which suggests clonal expansion. Persistent patients shared more public clonotypes among themselves (2,741) than newly diagnosed patients did (about 1,000). As a limitation, the authors acknowledged that the small sample size may reduce accuracy. Sequencing and analysis were restricted to the TCR beta chain. Peripheral blood alone was examined, since thyroid tissue, which constituted the primary lesion, could not be accessed. Persistent disease showed preferential use of TRBV28, TRBJ1-2 and TRBJ2-5, whereas newly diagnosed disease favored TRBV20-1 and TRBJ2-1.

Trimming takes 6 bases from V and 5 bases from J, and the germline ends sit 20 bases apart. For CDR1 and CDR2, the germline V gene lists MNHNS and SASEGT. The CDR3 measures 15 amino acids from cysteine to phenylalanine. The retained sequence is limited to the CDR3, 45 bases, with the frame set at the first base. Libraries came from multiplex PCR. The data were produced on an Illumina HiSeq 4000. CDR3 regions were amplified by Arm-PCR with iRepertoire HTBI primers to construct TCR beta libraries. Gel purification was performed on PCR products prior to sequencing. The authors' analysis ran thus. Across samples, 60 to 80 TRBV and 13 to 15 TRBJ segments were identified and used for gene usage analysis of CDR3 amino acid clonotypes. COPE and FqMerger were used to merge filtered high-quality paired reads into contigs. BLAST was used to align contigs to the IMGT TRBV, TRBD and TRBJ reference genes, and CDR3 was defined following IMGT. Any clonotype with a frequency above 0.1% was classified as a highly expanded clone. Shannon entropy served as the measure of repertoire diversity, while the Gini coefficient captured V-J evenness. A clonotype found in more than one individual was treated as public. TCRdb reworked the public reads: Q25 trimming with fastp, MiXCR clone assembly, productive beta chains retained. Each CDR3 protein appears once, grouped with its most common genes and DNA. TCRdb, rather than the study authors, made the V and J calls. This sample holds 620,000 or so distinct CDR3 sequences; 16% were observed only once. Together, the top ten hold 18% of the sample.

This specimen's time point label, interpreted: newly diagnosed GD, antithyroid drugs for less than 3 months. For both TCR sequencing and RNA sequencing, RNA was extracted from PBMCs in TRIzol. The diagnosis of Graves' disease followed American Thyroid Association guidelines. The patients came from an endocrinology department in Xi'an, China. Each patient gave about 10 milliliters of peripheral blood, collected in an EDTA anticoagulant tube. PBMCs were isolated by Ficoll Paque Plus density gradient separation without further T cell sorting. An Agilent 2100 Bioanalyzer and agarose gel were used to check RNA quality, and a NanoDrop 2000 was used to measure RNA concentration. This clonotype was recorded at least ten times. No cognate antigen has been identified for it. Base qualities are not recorded, but no much larger clone differs from it by a single base. The sample was also linked to a second study, of T cells in Graves' hyperthyroidism and ophthalmopathy. Taken from the second paper: Stable Graves' hyperthyroidism was defined as the absence of progression to ophthalmopathy over 18 months of follow-up. Hyperthyroidism patients were newly diagnosed, with disease duration under 2 months, and aged 18 to 65 years. Any patient with an uncontrolled infection, another autoimmune disease, pregnancy or lactation was excluded. Diagnoses were based on clinical symptoms, serum thyroxine and TRAb, thyroid ultrasound and orbital computed tomography. The TCR CDR3 was subjected to a first round of RT-PCR using the HTBI primer set and the Qiagen OneStep RT-PCR kit. Most expanded thyroid clonotypes (frequency above 0.001) were also detected in blood, suggesting blood repertoires may reflect thyroid immune responses. Ophthalmopathy was separated from stable hyperthyroidism by a 13 V-J signature model, with around 90% sensitivity and about 81% specificity obtained in cross-validation and 80%/75% obtained in testing. In validation, progression to ophthalmopathy was predicted by the model with nearly 71% sensitivity and 72% to 85% specificity, a median of approximately 6.5 months before onset. TCR V-J signatures able to tell the groups apart were searched for in a discovery cohort of 100 or so patients, of whom more than 40 had Graves' ophthalmopathy and more than 55 had stable Graves' hyperthyroidism. Prospective prediction of ophthalmopathy was tested in an independent validation cohort of under 20 hyperthyroidism patients and 15 to 17 patients who later progressed to ophthalmopathy. The 100 or so discovery patients were divided at random into training and test sets in a 7:3 ratio. The study also compared thyroid tissue and blood T-cell repertoires from five or six Graves' hyperthyroidism patients. After blood sampling, hyperthyroidism patients were treated with methimazole at a starting dose of 30 mg daily, and ophthalmopathy patients were treated with high-dose intravenous methylprednisolone. Libraries were constructed in a second round of multiplex PCR, after which size selection and purification were carried out. Sequencing of the libraries was done on an Illumina HiSeq2000 using paired-end 100 bp reads. SOAPnuke was used to process the raw data, with reads discarded if the reads contained adapters or uncalled bases, had a mean Phred below 15, or lacked an exact constant-primer or identifier match. COPE v1.2.5 was used to merge the high-quality paired reads, and each unique nucleotide sequence was defined as a clonotype. MiTCR v1.1 was used to align the clonotypes against IMGT TRBV, TRBD and TRBJ reference segments. The analysis was restricted to V-J combinations with a frequency above 0.0001, which together covered just over 99% of the repertoires. A TCS score was defined as the ratio of F50 (clonal expansion) to E x V (chaos), with BLOSUM62-based TCRdist applied between CDR3 peptides within each V-J. Welch's t-statistics and random forest reduced fewer than 550 V-J features to some 14, which were used in a naive Bayes classifier (R e1071). No statistical method was used to set the sample size in advance, and investigators knew the group allocation. The paper reports TCR Vbeta CDR3 sequencing of some 140 peripheral blood samples: 40 to 45 ophthalmopathy, fewer than 85 hyperthyroidism and about 17 progressor patients.

This clonotype originated in a woman aged 25-40 years with Graves disease. Donor details come from another sample of the same person, matched by shared clones. The material sequenced was peripheral blood mononuclear cells (PBMCs), taken at new diagnosis, from a patient treated with antithyroid drugs. This receptor chain uses TRBV6-1 and TRBJ2-7, with no confident D gene call. DNA sequence: TGTGCCAGCAGACCGGGCTTACTTCTCGACAACGAGCAGTACTTC. It is translated as CASRPGLLLDNEQYF.